The 24 T cell receptor beta chains presented below share a single source sample, sequenced in a study of shared clonotypes between healthy human individuals. The data were produced by immunoSEQ multiplex PCR, yet TCRdb's version contains in-frame clones alone and is incomplete. Of about 2.4 million clones in the sample, 93% were seen once. The sample consisted of naive CD4+ T cells from PBMCs. Documented subset: CD45RA+ positively selected. The receptor set was obtained from a man in his late teens or twenties in good health. Some clones in this sample may be carry-over from other donors' samples.

V is TRBV5-4 and J is TRBJ2-1, with 8 bases matching TRBD2. Germline V CDR1 and CDR2: SGHNT, YYREEE (reference sequence). The V and J ends lost 1 base and 5 bases, in that order; junction bases with no gene match: 8. The CDR3 has 16 residues. In DNA form, the CDR3 reads TGTGCCAGCAGCTTGTACCGCGGGAGGAATGACAATGAGCAGTTCTTC. This translates into CASSLYRGRNDNEQFF.

This chain links TRBV19 with TRBJ2-3; 7 nucleotides match TRBD2. The germline gives CDR1 LNHDA, CDR2 SQIVND (reference sequence). This CDR3 is built from 17 residues. V lost 1 base to trimming and J lost 0 bases; unmatched junction nucleotides: 7. The CDR3 sequence is CASSIVALAESTDTQYF. The DNA for the CDR3 is TGTGCCAGTAGTATAGTCGCCCTAGCGGAGAGCACAGATACGCAGTATTTT. Supplemented by reference TRBV19 and TRBJ2-3, the full variable domain reads DGGITQSPKYLFRKEGQNVTLSCEQNLNHDAMYWYRQDPGQGLRLIYYSQIVNDFQKGDIAEGYSVSREKKESFPLTVTSAQKNPTAFYLCASSIVALAESTDTQYFGPGTRLTVL.

This clone was recorded only once. This chain joins TRBV11-2 and TRBJ2-1; 8 bases are shared with TRBD1. Germline V gives CDR1 SGHAT, CDR2 FQNNGV. The CDR3 is 16 residues long. Trimming took 3 bases from V and 8 from J; bases not matched to a gene: 12. This CDR3 is CASSFLLGQGWDEQFF. The CDR3 DNA is TGTGCCAGCAGCTTCTTACTCGGACAGGGTTGGGATGAGCAGTTCTTC.

V usage is TRBV18 and J usage is TRBJ2-6; 9 bases agree with TRBD1. V was pared by 3 bases and J by 3 bases, with 3 bases of the junction left unmatched. The germline gives CDR1 KGHSH, CDR2 LQKENI. This CDR3 comprises 16 residues. For the CDR3, the DNA is TGTGCCAGCTCACCCAGACAGGGGGATGGGGCCAACGTCCTGACTTTC. It yields the protein CASSPRQGDGANVLTF.

The V call is TRBV10-3, the J call TRBJ2-5; D is possibly TRBD1 or TRBD2 (5 bases each). Germline V gene data show CDR1 as ENHRY and CDR2 as SYGVKD. CDR3 length: 12 amino acids. V lost 8 bases and J lost 0, with 7 bases in between. The CDR3 DNA follows: TGTGCCATCGGGACGGACCAAGAGACCCAGTACTTC. This encodes CAIGTDQETQYF.

The CDR3 DNA follows: TGCGCCAGCAGCCCGTTAGGAGCGGGAATGTACAATGAGCAGTTCTTC. Its translation: CASSPLGAGMYNEQFF. V gene TRBV5-1 combines with J gene TRBJ2-1, with 7 bases aligning to TRBD2. The CDR3 sequence is 16 residues long. CDR1 is SGHRS, CDR2 YFSETQ, per germline. V shed 4 bases and J 4 bases; nucleotides not matched to a gene: 11.

The J gene is TRBJ2-7, the V gene TRBV7-2; D tentatively reads TRBD1 or TRBD2 (5 bases each). Germline V lookup: CDR1 SGHTA, CDR2 FQGNSA. This CDR3 spans 13 amino acids. The V end lost 5 bases, the J end lost 1 base, and 9 bases lay between the germline ends. CDR3 amino acids: CASSMGESYEQYF. The DNA for the CDR3 is TGTGCCAGCAGCATGGGGGAATCCTACGAGCAGTACTTC.

This sequence joins TRBV9 and TRBJ1-2; maybe TRBD1 (5 bases). The CDR3 covers 14 residues. Germline CDR1 and CDR2: SGDLS and YYNGEE. With 4 bases removed from V and 4 bases from J, the gap between germline ends came to 14 bases. The CDR3 DNA reads TGTGCCAGCAGCTCAGGGCGGACCGTCTATGGCTACACCTTC. Translating it yields CASSSGRTVYGYTF.

The gene calls are TRBV15 and TRBJ2-1; no firm D call. This CDR3 region has 11 residues. CDR1 and CDR2 (germline): LNHNV, YYDKDF (reference sequence). The V gene lost 6 bases and the J gene lost 9 bases, with 9 bases spanning the gap. The CDR3 DNA is TGTGCCACCAGTAACACTTTTGAGCAGTTCTTC. This gives the protein CATSNTFEQFF.

This clone was observed once. The genes are TRBV18 and TRBJ1-2; no clear D. From germline, CDR1 is KGHSH and CDR2 LQKENI. Trimming stripped 0 bases from V and 8 bases from J, with 10 bases between. This CDR3 is 13 amino acids long. For the CDR3, the DNA is TGTGCCAGCTCACCACCGGTGAAAGGGGGCTACACCTTC. This gives the protein CASSPPVKGGYTF.

This chain uses TRBV7-6 with TRBJ2-7; 10 bases map to TRBD2. CDR3 length equals 16 residues. Germline values: CDR1 SGHVS, CDR2 FNYEAQ. The J segment lost 5 bases and the V segment lost 8 bases, leaving 15 bases of the junction unmatched. For the CDR3, the DNA is TGTGCCAGCCGCCGGGGCCCTCTAGCGGGAGTTGACGAGCAGTACTTC. Encoded protein: CASRRGPLAGVDEQYF. Combining the CDR3 with reference TRBV7-6 and TRBJ2-7 gives the whole variable domain GAGVSQSPRYKVTKRGQDVALRCDPISGHVSLYWYRQALGQGPEFLTYFNYEAQQDKSGLPNDRFSAERPEGSISTLTIQRTEQRDSAMYRCASRRGPLAGVDEQYFGPGTRLTVT.

This chain uses TRBV28 with TRBJ2-1; D might be TRBD2 (5 bases). The germline V gene encodes CDR1 MDHEN and CDR2 SYDVKM. This CDR3 has 13 amino acids. Trimming removed 1 base at V and 14 bases at J, with 15 bases between. CDR3 residues: CASSLSVREMEFF. Here the CDR3 DNA reads TGTGCCAGCAGTTTATCGGTAAGGGAGATGGAGTTCTTC.

Here the CDR3 DNA reads TGTGCCAGCTCACCACCGACTAGCGGGATGTACAATGAGCAGTTCTTC. Translating it yields CASSPPTSGMYNEQFF. The chain joins TRBV18 to TRBJ2-1, with TRBD2 matching over 11 bases. The CDR3 spans 16 residues. V shed 0 bases and J 4 bases; nucleotides not matched to a gene: 2. CDR1 and CDR2 (germline): KGHSH, LQKENI.

This rearrangement joins TRBV5-1 to TRBJ1-4, with D possibly being TRBD1 (5 bases). Germline V gene data show CDR1 as SGHRS and CDR2 as YFSETQ. V gave up 3 bases and J gave up 1 base, with 10 bases separating them. The CDR3 is made up of 15 amino acids. CDR3 in amino acids: CASSSIGVTNEKLFF. The CDR3 DNA is TGCGCCAGCAGCTCCATAGGGGTAACTAATGAAAAACTGTTTTTT.

J is TRBJ2-3 and V is TRBV5-1; no clear D. Trimming shortened V by 4 bases and J by 1 base, and 7 bases separated the two germline ends. The CDR3 covers 13 residues. Per germline, CDR1 SGHRS and CDR2 YFSETQ. The chain's CDR3 is CASSDRGTDTQYF. The DNA of the CDR3 is TGCGCCAGCAGCGACCGGGGCACAGATACGCAGTATTTT.

V usage is TRBV7-9 and J usage is TRBJ2-1; the D is unclear. The CDR3 consists of 15 residues. V lost 4 bases and J lost 3, with 13 bases in between. In germline, CDR1 is SEHNR, CDR2 FQNEAQ (reference sequence). The CDR3 DNA sequence: TGTGCCAGCAGCTATCCTTGGCGGAACTACAATGAGCAGTTCTTC. This gives the protein CASSYPWRNYNEQFF.

As regards this clone: The sample contains more than one DNA sequence encoding this CDR3. This chain links TRBV25-1 with TRBJ2-3; D is ambiguous. CDR1 and CDR2 (germline): MGHDK, SYGVNS. V was clipped by 3 bases and J by 1 base, with 5 bases between them. This CDR3 is built from 13 residues. The CDR3 nucleotides are TGTGCCAGCAGTGACAGCCGCACAGATACGCAGTATTTT. Translation: CASSDSRTDTQYF.

V usage is TRBV19 and J usage is TRBJ1-2; D is perhaps TRBD1 (6 bases). Germline V gene data show CDR1 as LNHDA and CDR2 as SQIVND (reference sequence). The CDR3 covers 16 residues. Trimming removed 3 bases at V and 7 bases at J, with 21 bases between. CDR3 residues: CASSINRDPGGGGYTF. The DNA of the CDR3 is TGTGCCAGTAGTATCAACCGGGACCCTGGAGGGGGTGGCTACACCTTC.

The chain couples TRBV6-1 to TRBJ1-5; unclear D gene. Trimming cost V 1 base and J 5 bases, with 15 bases left between them. This CDR3 is 16 amino acids long. Germline V gene lookup returns CDR1 MNHNS and CDR2 SASEGT. The CDR3 is CASSEGRITSYQPQHF. CDR3 in DNA: TGTGCCAGCAGTGAAGGACGGATTACCTCTTATCAGCCCCAGCATTTT.

The CDR3 spells CASSSRGGRNTEAFF. CDR3 in DNA: TGTGCCAGCAGCTCTCGGGGGGGCAGGAACACTGAAGCTTTCTTT. The chain joins TRBV7-3 to TRBJ1-1; the D gene is possibly TRBD1 (6 bases). With 4 bases removed from V and 1 base from J, the gap between germline ends came to 13 bases. The CDR3 length is 15 residues. Germline CDR1 reads SGHTA; CDR2 reads FQGTGA.

The chain recombines TRBV28 with TRBJ2-7, with 7 bases fitting TRBD2. The CDR3 sequence is 17 residues long. V was pared by 7 bases and J by 3 bases, with 18 bases of the junction left unmatched. Germline CDR1 is MDHEN and CDR2 is SYDVKM. The CDR3 reads CASIHGWGGGPNYEQYF. The CDR3 DNA reads TGTGCCAGCATTCACGGATGGGGGGGAGGCCCGAACTACGAGCAGTACTTC. Full variable domain (rest looked up from reference TRBV28 and TRBJ2-7): DVKVTQSSRYLVKRTGEKVFLECVQDMDHENMFWYRQDPGLGLRLIYFSYDVKMKEKGDIPEGYSVSREKKERFSLILESASTNQTSMYLCASIHGWGGGPNYEQYFGPGTRLTVT.

As concerns this clone: This CDR3 is also generated by other DNA sequences in the sample. This chain uses TRBV18 with TRBJ1-2, with 9 bases matching TRBD1. Germline V gives CDR1 KGHSH, CDR2 LQKENI. The CDR3 sequence is 13 residues long. V trimming: 6 bases; J trimming: 4 bases; junction bases outside the gene matches: 3. The CDR3 sequence: CASSQQGAYGYTF. The DNA for the CDR3 is TGTGCCAGCTCTCAACAGGGGGCCTATGGCTACACCTTC.

The chain couples TRBV7-2 to TRBJ1-5, with D possibly matching TRBD1 (6 bases). The CDR3 consists of 16 residues. Germline CDR1 and CDR2: SGHTA and FQGNSA. Deletions cut 2 bases from V and 7 bases from J, with 18 bases between. As DNA, the CDR3 is TGTGCCAGCAGCTTAAGAAAGGGGGACGGAGAACAGCCCCAGCATTTT. It codes for CASSLRKGDGEQPQHF.

DNA for the CDR3: TGTGCCAGCAGTCCGCCGGGACAGGGGCCAAAACTGTTTTTT. Amino acids: CASSPPGQGPKLFF. The chain uses TRBV28 and TRBJ1-4, with 10 bases identical to TRBD1. Per germline, CDR1 MDHEN and CDR2 SYDVKM. CDR3 length: 14 amino acids. Germline trimming cut 5 bases from V and 10 bases from J; bases unmatched to any gene: 7.